The clone carrying this T cell receptor beta chain was detected once. These data are taken from a study of blood T cell repertoires in COVID-19. In germline, CDR1 is SGHRS, CDR2 YFSETQ. V gave up 0 bases and J gave up 0 bases; unmatched junction bases: 14. This CDR3 has 21 residues. Sequenced by immunoSEQ multiplex PCR; TCRdb stores in-frame clones only, minus some. This table has 150,000 or so clones, 60% to 80% appearing once. Those enrolled, adults aged 18 to 89 years, came from about two dozen US areas. In Cohort 3, a recovered donor had either two negative PCRs, clearance, or symptom resolution. The chain combines TRBV5-1 with TRBJ2-3; 12 bases line up with TRBD2. The TCR originated in a woman aged 50 to 60 who had recovered from COVID-19. Sequencing was carried out using PBMCs or T cells enriched from blood (not recorded which). CDR3 residues: CASSLVSGLAGNTPSTDTQYF. The CDR3 DNA follows: TGCGCCAGCAGCTTGGTATCGGGACTAGCGGGTAATACGCCTAGCACAGATACGCAGTATTTT.